Listed here are 10 T cell receptor beta chains from one sample, sequenced in a study of T cells after yellow fever vaccination. Each CDR3 protein gets one entry after TCRdb re-called the 5' RACE reads with MiXCR. The table has about 69,000 distinct CDR3 sequences, 5.9% seen once. Sequences were derived from CD4+ T cells sorted from PBMCs, sampled roughly 14 days after the first yellow fever vaccination. The receptors derive from a man aged 18 to 29 who received the YFV17D yellow fever vaccine.

This clonotype was detected ten times or more. V is TRBV11-2 and J is TRBJ2-6, with unresolved D. This CDR3 is built from 18 residues. V shed 5 bases and J shed 2 bases, with 19 bases lying between them. Germline CDR1 SGHAT, CDR2 FQNNGV. DNA of the CDR3: TGTGCCAGCAGCGTGGCCTCCCCTGGCCCACCTGGGGCCAACGTCCTGACTTTC. Residues: CASSVASPGPPGANVLTF.

This clonotype was seen at least ten times. The rearrangement joins TRBV12-3 or TRBV12-4 to TRBJ1-2, with 7 bases identical to TRBD1. V was clipped by 5 bases and J by 4 bases; unmatched bases: 7. The CDR3 has 14 amino acids. The CDR3 is CASSRDSSFYGYTF. The CDR3 DNA reads TGTGCCAGCAGTCGGGACAGCTCTTTCTATGGCTACACCTTC.

J is TRBJ2-7 and V is TRBV7-9; 8 nucleotides agree with TRBD2. The CDR3 runs to 14 residues. The V segment lost 5 bases and the J segment 6 bases; nucleotides outside the gene matches: 9. CDR1 and CDR2 (germline): SEHNR, FQNEAQ (reference sequence). CDR3 amino acids: CASSAPAGVGEQYF. The CDR3 DNA sequence: TGTGCCAGCAGCGCCCCAGCGGGGGTCGGCGAGCAGTACTTC.

Only a few counts were recorded for this clonotype. This chain joins TRBV10-3 and TRBJ2-2; TRBD1 is a possible D gene (6 bases). CDR1 and CDR2 (germline): ENHRY, SYGVKD. V was pared by 6 bases and J by 6 bases, with 11 bases between. The CDR3 sequence is 13 residues long. The CDR3 region has the DNA TGTGCCATCAGCCAACAGGGCTCCGGGGAGCTGTTTTTT. This encodes CAISQQGSGELFF.

This clonotype was seen at least ten times. The J gene is TRBJ1-1, the V gene TRBV6-1; 7 nucleotides line up with TRBD1. Germline CDR1 reads MNHNS; CDR2 reads SASEGT. With V trimmed by 4 bases and J by 1 base, 3 bases remained unmatched. The length of the CDR3 is 14 residues. CDR3 loop: CASSARDRNTEAFF. In DNA form, the CDR3 reads TGTGCCAGCAGTGCCCGGGACAGGAACACTGAAGCTTTCTTT.

This clonotype was recorded many times. The gene calls are TRBV29-1 and TRBJ2-3; 11 nucleotides agree with TRBD2. Germline V lookup: CDR1 SQVTM, CDR2 ANQGSEA. With 3 bases clipped from V and 3 bases from J, the junction kept 5 bases outside the gene matches. The CDR3 loop spans 15 amino acids. CDR3 sequence (DNA): TGCAGCGTTGAGCAACTAGCGGGGGTGACAGATACGCAGTATTTT. It encodes CSVEQLAGVTDTQYF.

This clonotype appeared many times. This chain links TRBV29-1 with TRBJ2-3; no definite D call. The CDR3 length is 10 residues. Deletions cut 4 bases from V and 8 bases from J, with 7 bases between. From germline, CDR1 is SQVTM and CDR2 ANQGSEA. The CDR3 sequence: CSVVQTTQYF. CDR3 nucleotides: TGCAGCGTTGTTCAGACTACGCAGTATTTT.

In this sample, this clonotype turned up many times. The gene calls are TRBV10-3 and TRBJ1-1, with D tentatively TRBD1 (6 bases). The germline CDR1 and CDR2 sequences are ENHRY and SYGVKD. The CDR3 totals 13 residues. The V end was cut by 5 bases, the J end by 4 bases, with 11 bases between. The CDR3 is CAISFRGGTEAFF. CDR3 sequence (DNA): TGTGCCATCAGTTTCAGGGGAGGCACTGAAGCTTTCTTT.

This clonotype was detected many times. The chain couples TRBV5-1 to TRBJ2-4; D unresolved. V shed 1 base and J shed 0 bases, with 5 bases lying between them. This CDR3 is built from 14 residues. The germline CDR1 and CDR2 sequences are SGHRS and YFSETQ. As DNA, the CDR3 is TGCGCCAGCAGCTTGTGGGGAGCCAAAAACATTCAGTACTTC. Amino acids: CASSLWGAKNIQYF.

Details on this clonotype: This could be a read error, since a much larger clone is one nucleotide away. V and J are TRBV5-1 and TRBJ2-2; TRBD2 matches 15 bases. The CDR3 has 20 amino acids. The germline CDR1 and CDR2 sequences are SGHRS and YFSETQ. The CDR3 bases are TGCGCCAGGAGCTTCCTACCTCCGGGACTAGCGGGGGGGAACACCGGGGAGCTGTTTTTT. Translated, it gives CARSFLPPGLAGGNTGELFF. The whole variable domain, remainder taken from reference TRBV5-1 and TRBJ2-2, is KAGVTQTPRYLIKTRGQQVTLSCSPISGHRSVSWYQQTPGQGLQFLFEYFSETQRNKGNFPGRFSGRQFSNSRSEMNVSTLELGDSALYLCARSFLPPGLAGGNTGELFFGEGSRLTVL.